This T cell receptor (beta chain) is from a study of OX40 agonist ivuxolimab in advanced cancers. The overall study: One hepatocellular carcinoma and a couple of cutaneous melanoma patients partially responded. General observations from the study: Low normalized clonal expansion also occurred in some nonresponding patients. In CD8+ T cells, expanded clones were on average more numerous than in CD4+.

Profiled with immunoSEQ multiplex PCR; TCRdb holds only in-frame clones, not every one. In the table there are about 62,000 clones, 79% of which are singletons. The CDR3 runs 13 residues. Germline CDR1 ENHRY, CDR2 SYGVKD. V lost 5 bases and J lost 1, with 8 bases in between. Comment on this clone: Its antigen is not known.

The genes are TRBV10-3 and TRBJ2-5; D remains ambiguous. The sample was CD4+ or CD8+ T cells sorted from blood, taken in a trial of the OX40 agonist ivuxolimab. The clonotype originates from an adult with an advanced solid tumor such as melanoma, head and neck, liver or kidney cancer. The CDR3 loop is CAISPGLQETQYF. CDR3 sequence (DNA): TGTGCCATCAGTCCGGGTCTCCAAGAGACCCAGTACTTC.